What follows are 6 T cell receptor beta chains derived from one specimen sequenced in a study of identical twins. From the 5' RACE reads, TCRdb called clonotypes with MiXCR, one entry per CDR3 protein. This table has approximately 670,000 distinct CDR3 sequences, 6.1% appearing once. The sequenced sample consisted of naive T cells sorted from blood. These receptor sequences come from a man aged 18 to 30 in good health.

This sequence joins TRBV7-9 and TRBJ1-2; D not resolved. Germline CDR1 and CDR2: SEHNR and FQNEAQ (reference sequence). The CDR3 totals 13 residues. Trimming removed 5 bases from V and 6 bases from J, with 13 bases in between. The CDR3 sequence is CASSQARTDGYTF. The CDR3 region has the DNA TGTGCCAGCAGCCAGGCCAGGACGGATGGCTACACCTTC.

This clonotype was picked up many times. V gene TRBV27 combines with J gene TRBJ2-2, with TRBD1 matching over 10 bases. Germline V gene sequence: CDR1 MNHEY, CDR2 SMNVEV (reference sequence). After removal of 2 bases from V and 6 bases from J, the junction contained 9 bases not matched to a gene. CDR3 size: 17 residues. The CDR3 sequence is CASSLAPGQGSAGELFF. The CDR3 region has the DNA TGTGCCAGCAGTTTAGCGCCGGGACAGGGGTCTGCCGGGGAGCTGTTTTTT.

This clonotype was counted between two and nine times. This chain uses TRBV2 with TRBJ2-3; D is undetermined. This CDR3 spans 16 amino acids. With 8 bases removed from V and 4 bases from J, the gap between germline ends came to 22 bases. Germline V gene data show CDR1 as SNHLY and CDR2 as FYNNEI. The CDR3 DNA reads TGTGCCAGCCGCAGCCGTGATGTCCCATACGCAGATACGCAGTATTTT. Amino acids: CASRSRDVPYADTQYF. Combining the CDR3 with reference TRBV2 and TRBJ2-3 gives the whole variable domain EPEVTQTPSHQVTQMGQEVILRCVPISNHLYFYWYRQILGQKVEFLVSFYNNEISEKSEIFDDQFSVERPDGSNFTLKIRSTKLEDSAMYFCASRSRDVPYADTQYFGPGTRLTVL.

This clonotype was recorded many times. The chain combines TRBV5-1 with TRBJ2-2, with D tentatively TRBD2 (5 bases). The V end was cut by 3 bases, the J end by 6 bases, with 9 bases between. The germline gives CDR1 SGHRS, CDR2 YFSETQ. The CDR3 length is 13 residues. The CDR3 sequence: CASSYRGSGELFF. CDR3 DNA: TGCGCCAGCAGCTACAGAGGGTCCGGGGAGCTGTTTTTT.

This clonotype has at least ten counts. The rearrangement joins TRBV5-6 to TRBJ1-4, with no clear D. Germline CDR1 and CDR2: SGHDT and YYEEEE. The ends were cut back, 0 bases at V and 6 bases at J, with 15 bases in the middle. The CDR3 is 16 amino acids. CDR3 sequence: CASSLDSRYSDEKLFF. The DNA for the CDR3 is TGTGCCAGCAGCTTGGACAGCCGCTACTCTGATGAAAAACTGTTTTTT.

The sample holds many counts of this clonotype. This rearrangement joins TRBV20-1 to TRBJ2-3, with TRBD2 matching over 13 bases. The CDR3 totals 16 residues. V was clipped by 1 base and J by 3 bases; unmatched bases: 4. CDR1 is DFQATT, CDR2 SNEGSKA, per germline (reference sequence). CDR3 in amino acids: CSARGQTSGGTDTQYF. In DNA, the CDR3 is TGCAGTGCTAGAGGGCAGACTAGCGGGGGGACAGATACGCAGTATTTT.